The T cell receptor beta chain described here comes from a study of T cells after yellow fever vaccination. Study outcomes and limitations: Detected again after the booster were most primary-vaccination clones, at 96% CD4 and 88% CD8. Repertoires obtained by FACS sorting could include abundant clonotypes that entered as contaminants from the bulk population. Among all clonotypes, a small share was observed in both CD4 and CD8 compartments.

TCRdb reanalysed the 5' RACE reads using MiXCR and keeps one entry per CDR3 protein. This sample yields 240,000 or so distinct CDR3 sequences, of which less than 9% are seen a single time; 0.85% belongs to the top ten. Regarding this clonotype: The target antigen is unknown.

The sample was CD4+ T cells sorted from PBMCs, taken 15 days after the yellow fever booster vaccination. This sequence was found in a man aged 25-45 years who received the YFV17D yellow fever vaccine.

CDR3 nucleotide sequence: TGTGCCAGCAGCCCCGGGACAAAAGACTCTGGGGCCAACGTCCTGACTTTC. Amino acid sequence: CASSPGTKDSGANVLTF. The chain couples TRBV5-4 to TRBJ2-6; the D gene is possibly TRBD1 (6 bases). Between the trimmed V and J ends, which lost 4 bases and 0 bases, there was a span of 14 bases. This CDR3 spans 17 amino acids. Germline-derived CDR1 and CDR2 are SGHNT and YYREEE (reference sequence).